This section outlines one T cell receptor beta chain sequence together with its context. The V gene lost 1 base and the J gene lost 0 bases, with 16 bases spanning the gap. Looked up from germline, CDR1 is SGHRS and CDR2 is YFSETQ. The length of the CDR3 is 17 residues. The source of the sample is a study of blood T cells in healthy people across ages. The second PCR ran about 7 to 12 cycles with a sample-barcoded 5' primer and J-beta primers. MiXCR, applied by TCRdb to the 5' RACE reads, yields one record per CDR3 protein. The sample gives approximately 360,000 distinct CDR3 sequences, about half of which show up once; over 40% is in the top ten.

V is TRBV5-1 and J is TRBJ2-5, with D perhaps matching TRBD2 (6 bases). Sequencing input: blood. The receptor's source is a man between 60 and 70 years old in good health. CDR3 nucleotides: TGCGCCAGCAGCTTGTTTCAGGGCGGGATTAACCAAGAGACCCAGTACTTC. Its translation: CASSLFQGGINQETQYF. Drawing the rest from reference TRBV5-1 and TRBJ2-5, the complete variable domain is KAGVTQTPRYLIKTRGQQVTLSCSPISGHRSVSWYQQTPGQGLQFLFEYFSETQRNKGNFPGRFSGRQFSNSRSEMNVSTLELGDSALYLCASSLFQGGINQETQYFGPGTRLLVL.